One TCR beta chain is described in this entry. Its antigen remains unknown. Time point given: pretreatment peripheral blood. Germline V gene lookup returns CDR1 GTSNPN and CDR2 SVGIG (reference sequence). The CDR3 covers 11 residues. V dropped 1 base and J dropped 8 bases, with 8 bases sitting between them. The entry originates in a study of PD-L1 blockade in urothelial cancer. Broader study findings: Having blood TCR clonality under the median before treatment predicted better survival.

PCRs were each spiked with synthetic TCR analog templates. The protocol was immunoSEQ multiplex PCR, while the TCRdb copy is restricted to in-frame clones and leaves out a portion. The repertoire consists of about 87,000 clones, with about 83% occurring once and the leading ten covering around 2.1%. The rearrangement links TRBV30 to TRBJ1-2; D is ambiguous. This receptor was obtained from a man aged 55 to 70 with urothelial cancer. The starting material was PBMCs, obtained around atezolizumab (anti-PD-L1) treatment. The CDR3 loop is CAWSGFTGYTF. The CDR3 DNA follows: TGTGCCTGGAGTGGGTTTACAGGCTACACCTTC.